The sequence of this T cell receptor (beta chain) was determined in a study of OX40 agonist ivuxolimab in advanced cancers. In terms of the full investigation: The costimulatory receptor OX40 (CD134) was targeted by ivuxolimab, a fully human IgG2 agonistic monoclonal antibody. The paper covers the monotherapy dose-escalation part of the phase I ivuxolimab trial, which included N ≈ 50 patients. Intravenous ivuxolimab was administered to patients every 2 weeks at six dose levels: 0.01, 0.1, 0.3, 1.5, 3 and 10 mg/kg. Partial responses occurred in three dose-escalation patients, of whom one had hepatocellular carcinoma and two had cutaneous melanoma. The purpose of peripheral TCRbeta sequencing was to test whether ivuxolimab changed TCR sequence diversity and led to clonal T-cell expansion. Of the approximately 50 dose-escalation patients, hepatocellular carcinoma was present in about 20, melanoma in around 15, renal cell carcinoma in 9 and head and neck cancer in 9. Patients were allowed to have had prior anti-PD-1, anti-PD-L1 or anti-CTLA-4 therapy, and 30% to 40% of the dose-escalation patients had been treated with checkpoint inhibitors. In the dose-escalation cohort, 82.7% of patients were male, and the mean age was roughly 60 years with a range of roughly 23 to 79. The study at large found these results: Which antigens the clonally expanded peripheral T cells were specific for was not determined. At doses of 0.1 to 3.0 mg/kg, clonal expansion of both CD4+ and CD8+ blood T cells was observed from baseline to week 6. After ivuxolimab, CD8+ T cells had more expanded clones than CD4+ T cells on average. Partial responders in the 0.1-3.0 mg/kg groups had among the lowest normalized peripheral clonal expansion, especially among CD8+ T cells. Low levels of normalized T-cell clonal expansion were also shown by some nonresponding patients.

The trial excluded patients who had a history of autoimmune disease or who were on systemic immunosuppression. Peripheral blood for TCR sequencing was collected from all dose cohorts at baseline, on cycle 4 day 1, and on cycle 7 day 1. Samples came from an open-label, multicenter, first-in-human phase I dose-escalation trial of ivuxolimab. Adults with locally advanced or metastatic head and neck squamous cell, hepatocellular, melanoma or renal cell carcinoma were enrolled in the trial. CD4+ and CD8+ T cells were sorted separately from peripheral blood before TCR sequencing. To sequence the TCRbeta CDR3 region, genomic DNA was isolated from the sorted cells. The immunoSEQ Assay was used to sequence the TCRbeta CDR3 regions. Held by TCRdb, this immuneACCESS table contains in-frame sequences only and omits some clones. Under half of the omission traces to an unresolved V gene where checked; the cause of the rest is unknown. Within this sample are 90,000 or so clones, with roughly nine tenths of them counted one time only. The top ten clones comprise approximately 0.35% of the sample.

To note about this clone: What this receptor recognizes is not known. Base qualities are not at hand, and no much larger clone is one base apart.

As encoded in the germline V gene (reference sequence), CDR1 is LNHDA while CDR2 is SQIVND. The CDR3 covers 13 residues, taking in both the cysteine and the phenylalanine. The entry retains the CDR3 DNA only, 39 bases that are in frame from base 1. Deletion took 3 bases off V and 5 bases off J, with a span of 8 bases between the germline ends. The clonotype was recovered from an adult with an advanced solid tumor such as melanoma, head and neck, liver or kidney cancer. The rearranged segments are TRBV19 and TRBJ2-1, with a weak D call of TRBD1 (6 bases match). The specimen comprised CD4+ or CD8+ T cells sorted from blood, sampled in a trial of the OX40 agonist ivuxolimab. The CDR3: CASSIRGNNEQFF. Read as DNA, the sequence is TGTGCCAGTAGTATTAGGGGGAACAATGAGCAGTTCTTC.